This T cell receptor beta chain appears in the sequencing data of a study of T cell responses to AZD1222 COVID-19 vaccine. Regarding the study as a whole: Spike was spanned by vaccine-associated CD4 TCRs, which were dominant at 160-218 and 743-854.

The ends were cut back, 1 base at V and 5 bases at J, with 17 bases in the middle. The CDR3 spans 16 residues. Germline V gene data show CDR1 as SGHAT and CDR2 as FQNNGV. This table comes from immunoSEQ multiplex PCR, and its TCRdb copy is limited to in-frame clones, with some not included. The sample carries about 99,000 clones, 88% recorded once. This clone occurred once. Antigen specificity is unknown. This sample comprised peripheral blood, obtained on day 0 of AZD1222 vaccination. The clonotype was recovered from an adult in good health. The genes are TRBV11-2 and TRBJ1-1; D not resolved. The CDR3 DNA reads TGTGCCAGCAGCTTAGGGGCAGAGAGTTATAGGACTGAAGCTTTCTTT. It yields the protein CASSLGAESYRTEAFF. The variable domain in full, completed from reference TRBV11-2 and TRBJ1-1, reads EAGVAQSPRYKIIEKRQSVAFWCNPISGHATLYWYQQILGQGPKLLIQFQNNGVVDDSQLPKDRFSAERLKGVDSTLKIQPAKLEDSAVYLCASSLGAESYRTEAFFGQGTRLTVV.